This section outlines one T cell receptor beta chain sequence together with its context. Its matching antigen is unknown. The data belong to a study of T cell responses to AZD1222 COVID-19 vaccine. Findings and caveats of the study: Spike-specific TCR breadth and depth went up after people got two AZD1222 doses. Reportedly, nearly half the spike-specific TCRs target unmutated variant regions.

The V gene lost 3 bases and the J gene lost 0 bases, with 6 bases spanning the gap. The germline CDR1 and CDR2 sequences are SGHVS and FQNEAQ. The length of the CDR3 is 15 residues. Sequenced by immunoSEQ multiplex PCR; TCRdb stores in-frame clones only, minus some. The table has around 100,000 clones, 90% seen once. The sequencing used peripheral blood, collected on day 0 of AZD1222 vaccination. The chain has TRBV7-8 and TRBJ2-6, with D maybe TRBD2 (5 bases). This sequence was found in an adult in good health. This chain's CDR3 is CASSFGSSGANVLTF. The CDR3 DNA reads TGTGCCAGCAGCTTTGGGAGCTCTGGGGCCAACGTCCTGACTTTC.